This is a list of T cell receptor beta chains from one sample in a study of cytomegalovirus exposure and HLA in healthy donors. TCRdb keeps only in-frame clones here, not all; method: immunoSEQ multiplex PCR. The data hold some 110,000 clones, with around 75% observed a single time. The sequenced sample consisted of PBMCs. Receptor source: a man aged 25-45 years in good health and CMV-seropositive. CDR3s include the opening cysteine and the closing phenylalanine or tryptophan. A D gene is named only where the DNA matches it firmly. Size values are once, few and many counts, or a class for expanded clones, and some rows have none.

J	length	size	V	D	DNA	CDR3
TRBJ1-5	14	.	TRBV6-1	TRBD1	TGTGCCAGCAATCTCCGGGACAGAGATCAGCCCCAGCATTTT	CASNLRDRDQPQHF
TRBJ2-3	13	.	TRBV5-1	TRBD1	TGCGCCAGCAGTGGACAGGGAGAAGATACGCAGTATTTT	CASSGQGEDTQYF
TRBJ2-1	16	few	TRBV6-5	TRBD2	TGTGCCAGCAGTTTCTCACTAAGCGGGGGGAGGAATGAGCAGTTCTTC	CASSFSLSGGRNEQFF
TRBJ1-1	15	.	TRBV6-6	TRBD1	TGTGCCAGCACGGAGCCCGGGACAGGGGCCCTGAGAGCTTTCTTT	CASTEPGTGALRAFF
TRBJ2-7	14	once	TRBV21-1	.	TGTGCCAGCAGCACCCGACAGTTTTCCTACGAGCAGTACTTC	CASSTRQFSYEQYF
TRBJ1-5	13	.	TRBV30	TRBD1	TGTGCCTGGAGTGGACAGGGACGGGGCCCCCAGCATTTT	CAWSGQGRGPQHF
TRBJ2-1	16	.	TRBV5-4	TRBD1	TGTGCCAGCAGCTTGCTTAGCGGACAGGGGGACAATGAGCAGTTCTTC	CASSLLSGQGDNEQFF
TRBJ2-1	16	few	TRBV11-2	TRBD2	TGTGCCAGCAGCTTCGAAGCGGGGGGGGCCTACAATGAGCAGTTCTTC	CASSFEAGGAYNEQFF
TRBJ1-4	14	.	TRBV5-1	.	TGCGCCAGCAGCTTCGGGGGGGCTTTGGAAAAACTGTTTTTT	CASSFGGALEKLFF
TRBJ2-7	15	.	TRBV15	.	TGTGCCACCAGCAGAGATCCGGGCAGGGCCTACGAGCAGTACTTC	CATSRDPGRAYEQYF
TRBJ1-5	13	.	TRBV27	TRBD1	TGTGCCAGCGGGTACAGGGGGCAGCAGCCCCAGCATTTT	CASGYRGQQPQHF
TRBJ2-5	15	few	TRBV9	TRBD2	TGTGCCAGCAGCGTAGGTGTCGGGGGGAAAGAGACCCAGTACTTC	CASSVGVGGKETQYF
TRBJ2-3	14	.	TRBV6-4	.	TGTGCCAGCAGTGACGAGCTTGGCACAGATACGCAGTATTTT	CASSDELGTDTQYF
TRBJ1-2	15	.	TRBV5-1	.	TGCGCCAGCAGCTTGTTCGGGGGTGATGGAGATGGCTACACCTTC	CASSLFGGDGDGYTF
TRBJ2-2	16	.	TRBV5-1	.	TGCGCCAGCAGCCTTGGGGGGAGCCCAGACACCGGGGAGCTGTTTTTT	CASSLGGSPDTGELFF
TRBJ1-3	15	.	TRBV15	.	TGTGCCACCAGCAGAGATTCCAGGACAGGAAACACCATATATTTT	CATSRDSRTGNTIYF
TRBJ2-2	16	.	TRBV7-3	TRBD2	TGTGCCAGCAGCTTAAATAGCGGGGGGGCCAGCGGGGAGCTGTTTTTT	CASSLNSGGASGELFF
TRBJ1-6	16	.	TRBV5-1	.	TGCGCCAGCAGCTTGTCGCAGGGAACCTATAATTCACCCCTCCACTTT	CASSLSQGTYNSPLHF
TRBJ1-1	13	.	TRBV6-1	.	TGTGCCAGCACCCTAAGGGGCAGCACTGAAGCTTTCTTT	CASTLRGSTEAFF
TRBJ2-1	16	.	TRBV7-6	TRBD1	TGTGCCAGCAGCCAGACCCCGGGACAGGGAAGAAATGAGCAGTTCTTC	CASSQTPGQGRNEQFF
TRBJ2-6	15	.	TRBV6-6	TRBD2	TGTGCCAGCCTAGCGGGGGCGAATGGGGCCAACGTCCTGACTTTC	CASLAGANGANVLTF
TRBJ2-6	15	once	TRBV2	.	TGTGCCAGCGGCTACAGACGCTCTGGGGCCAACGTCCTGACTTTC	CASGYRRSGANVLTF
TRBJ2-1	13	.	TRBV7-2	TRBD1	TGTGCCAGCAGCTCGTACAGGGGGCTGGAGCAGTTCTTC	CASSSYRGLEQFF
TRBJ2-1	16	.	TRBV11-2	.	TGTGCCAGCAGCCCCCAATTGCCGGGTCGGAACAATGAGCAGTTCTTC	CASSPQLPGRNNEQFF
TRBJ1-1	14	.	TRBV10-1	.	TGCGCCAGCAAAGGCCGGGACTGGAAGAGTCAAGCTTTCTTT	CASKGRDWKSQAFF
TRBJ2-1	14	.	TRBV7-2	TRBD2	TGTGCCAGCAGCCCTCGGGACTACCTCAATGAGCAGTTCTTC	CASSPRDYLNEQFF
TRBJ1-5	16	.	TRBV19	.	TGTGCCAGTAGTACCGCTGGGGCAGGGGTAGGACAGCCCCAGCATTTT	CASSTAGAGVGQPQHF
TRBJ1-2	15	.	TRBV19	.	TGTGCCAGTAGGAGCTTAGTAGGTTTAGGGGGAGGCTACACCTTC	CASRSLVGLGGGYTF
TRBJ1-2	15	once	TRBV5-4	.	TGTGCCAGCAGCTTGGATAGTGGGACTACTAATGGCTACACCTTC	CASSLDSGTTNGYTF
TRBJ1-2	15	.	TRBV2	.	TGTGCCAGCAGTGAGGACAGATTAGATGGTTATGGCTACACCTTC	CASSEDRLDGYGYTF
TRBJ1-2	14	few	TRBV7-9	.	TGTGCCAGCAGCTTAAGTGGCAGGGCAGGTGGCTACACCTTC	CASSLSGRAGGYTF
TRBJ1-2	15	.	TRBV6-5	TRBD1	TGTGCCAGCAGAACGACAGGGATGGAAGTATGGGGCTACACCTTC	CASRTTGMEVWGYTF
TRBJ2-5	14	.	TRBV18	.	TGTGCCAGCTCACCGGGACGTAGCGGAGAGACCCAGTACTTC	CASSPGRSGETQYF
TRBJ2-3	14	.	TRBV30	.	TGTGCCAGGGACACGGGGATGGGGACAGATACGCAGTATTTT	CARDTGMGTDTQYF
TRBJ1-2	13	.	TRBV25-1	.	TGTGCCAGCAGTGACCATGCAGGGGATGGCTACACCTTC	CASSDHAGDGYTF
TRBJ1-5	14	few	TRBV2	TRBD1	TGTGCCAGCAGTAGGGGGCTAAGCAATCAGCCCCAGCATTTT	CASSRGLSNQPQHF
TRBJ1-2	15	once	TRBV19	TRBD1	TGTGCCAGTAGAAGGGCAGGGGGCTGGAACTATGGCTACACCTTC	CASRRAGGWNYGYTF
TRBJ1-3	14	once	TRBV11-3	.	TGTGCCAGCAGCTTAGGCAGCTCTGGAAACACCATATATTTT	CASSLGSSGNTIYF
TRBJ1-3	16	.	TRBV7-8	TRBD1	TGTGCCAGCAGCAGCCTGGGACAGGGTCTAGGAAACACCATATATTTT	CASSSLGQGLGNTIYF
TRBJ2-5	13	.	TRBV5-5	TRBD1	TGTGCCAGCAGCGGACAGGGTCGAGAGACCCAGTACTTC	CASSGQGRETQYF
TRBJ1-2	13	.	TRBV5-1	.	TGCGCCAGCGACGTACAGGGTGAAGGTGGCTACACCTTC	CASDVQGEGGYTF
TRBJ2-1	17	.	TRBV10-2	TRBD2	TGCGCCAGCAGACCAGGACTAGCGGGGGGTCCGGGGGATGAGCAGTTCTTC	CASRPGLAGGPGDEQFF
TRBJ2-1	15	few	TRBV5-1	TRBD2	TGCGCCAGCAGCTTGGGCGGGGGGAAATACAATGAGCAGTTCTTC	CASSLGGGKYNEQFF
TRBJ2-3	17	once	TRBV6-1	TRBD2	TGTGCCAGCAGTGAATGGGTGACGGGGAGGGGCACAGATACGCAGTATTTT	CASSEWVTGRGTDTQYF
TRBJ2-5	14	.	TRBV7-9	.	TGTGCCAGCAGCTCCCAAGGACAGCAAGAGACCCAGTACTTC	CASSSQGQQETQYF
TRBJ1-2	14	.	TRBV7-8	TRBD1	TGTGCCAGCAGCAAGGTGGACAGGGCCTATGGCTACACCTTC	CASSKVDRAYGYTF
TRBJ1-4	14	.	TRBV27	.	TGTGCCAGCAGTTTGTGGAGGGATAATGAAAAACTGTTTTTT	CASSLWRDNEKLFF
TRBJ2-7	18	.	TRBV28	TRBD1	TGTGCCAGCAGTGGAAGGGGACAGGGGCGAATAGCCTCCTACGAGCAGTACTTC	CASSGRGQGRIASYEQYF
TRBJ2-7	15	.	TRBV27	TRBD1	TGTGCCAGCAGTCCGGACCCGGGACAGAGCTACGAGCAGTACTTC	CASSPDPGQSYEQYF
TRBJ1-5	13	.	TRBV5-1	.	TGCGCCAGCAGCGAAAACAGGGAACAGCCCCAGCATTTT	CASSENREQPQHF
TRBJ2-7	13	.	TRBV4-1	.	TGCGCCAGCAGCCTCGACATCACCTACGAGCAGTACTTC	CASSLDITYEQYF
TRBJ2-7	16	.	TRBV6-5	TRBD2	TGTGCCAGCAGTTACTCGAGTTCAAGCGGGGCCTACGAGCAGTACTTC	CASSYSSSSGAYEQYF
TRBJ2-1	15	.	TRBV9	TRBD1	TGTGCCAGCAGCCACAGGGGGAGCTCCTACAATGAGCAGTTCTTC	CASSHRGSSYNEQFF
TRBJ2-7	15	few	TRBV28	.	TGTGCCAGCAGAACAGGGCAGGGGCTCTCCTACGAGCAGTACTTC	CASRTGQGLSYEQYF
TRBJ1-5	15	.	TRBV29-1	TRBD1	TGCAGCGTTGTCCCCACAGGGGGTTACAATCAGCCCCAGCATTTT	CSVVPTGGYNQPQHF